This TCR beta chain was observed in a study of Ad26.COV2.S vaccination and SARS-CoV-2 variants. Treatment here: around 19 received Ad26.COV2.S at low or high dose, single or two shots; about 5 received placebo; per-sample allocation not given. After the first vaccine or placebo injection, samples were drawn on day 63. Germline-derived CDR1 and CDR2 are LNHDA and SQIVND (reference sequence). V was shortened by 0 bases and J by 10 bases, with 7 bases between the two germline ends. This CDR3 region has 12 residues. Profiled with immunoSEQ multiplex PCR; TCRdb holds only in-frame clones, not every one. The sample contains around 250,000 clones, around nine tenths of which appear only once.

Sequencing was performed on peripheral blood, taken in a trial of Ad26.COV2.S vaccine versus placebo. This chain uses TRBV19 with TRBJ1-5; tentative D call: TRBD1 (5 bases). The origin of this receptor is a person aged 18-60 years who received the Ad26.COV2.S COVID-19 vaccine or a placebo. In DNA, the CDR3 is TGTGCCAGTAGTATAGACGACAGTCCCCAGCATTTT. It yields the protein CASSIDDSPQHF.